This passage covers 5 T cell receptor beta chains from one sample sequenced in a study of beta chain features in type 1 diabetes. Sequenced material consisted of expressed TCRB transcripts (all of the isolated RNA was reverse transcribed). The assay was immunoSEQ multiplex PCR, and TCRdb's table has in-frame clones only and misses some. The repertoire includes roughly 290,000 clones, roughly 8% of them detected once, and about 0.93% sits in the top ten. The sequenced sample consisted of central memory CD4+ T cells from blood. The source is a woman aged 18-29 years in good health.

This clone has a handful of counts. The rearrangement links TRBV30 to TRBJ2-7; D may be TRBD1 or TRBD2 (6 bases each). V dropped 5 bases and J dropped 6 bases, with 26 bases sitting between them. The V gene's germline CDR1 is GTSNPN and CDR2 SVGIG (reference sequence). The CDR3 has 16 amino acids. The CDR3 DNA follows: TGTGCCTGGCGCCCCAAAGGGGGTTTGAGTAGCGGCGAGCAGTACTTC. Its protein product is CAWRPKGGLSSGEQYF.

The chain carries TRBV29-1 and TRBJ1-1; D is unclear. Per germline, CDR1 SQVTM and CDR2 ANQGSEA. V lost 2 bases and J lost 2, with 6 bases in between. The CDR3 is 12 amino acids. As DNA, the CDR3 is TGCAGCGTTGAAATCTCCAACACTGAAGCTTTCTTT. The encoded protein is CSVEISNTEAFF.

This chain connects TRBV4-3 to TRBJ2-1; the D gene is possibly TRBD2 (6 bases). CDR3 length equals 17 residues. Trimming shortened V by 1 base and J by 7 bases, and 20 bases separated the two germline ends. CDR1 and CDR2 from the germline V gene are LGHNA and YSLEER. The CDR3 DNA reads as TGCGCCAGCAGCCAAGGGCCCAGGAGGGATCCAATTAATGAGCAGTTCTTC. It translates to CASSQGPRRDPINEQFF.

This clone was counted between two and nine times. The V gene is TRBV28, the J gene TRBJ2-1, with 8 bases fitting TRBD2. After removal of 7 bases from V and 9 bases from J, the junction contained 5 bases not matched to a gene. The CDR3 runs 12 residues. Germline CDR1 is MDHEN and CDR2 is SYDVKM. CDR3 region: CASNVRGGEQFF. DNA of the CDR3: TGTGCCAGCAATGTCCGGGGGGGTGAGCAGTTCTTC. Variable domain in full (rest from reference TRBV28 and TRBJ2-1): DVKVTQSSRYLVKRTGEKVFLECVQDMDHENMFWYRQDPGLGLRLIYFSYDVKMKEKGDIPEGYSVSREKKERFSLILESASTNQTSMYLCASNVRGGEQFFGPGTRLTVL.

The chain recombines TRBV5-1 with TRBJ2-5; maybe TRBD1 (5 bases). V was clipped by 3 bases and J by 0 bases, with 9 bases between them. Germline V CDR1 and CDR2: SGHRS, YFSETQ. The CDR3 runs to 14 residues. CDR3 region: CASSSTAYQETQYF. In DNA, the CDR3 is TGCGCCAGCAGCTCGACAGCGTACCAAGAGACCCAGTACTTC.